Sequencing of this TCR beta chain was carried out in a study of CD8+CD57+ T cells in acquired aplastic anemia (dated by TCRdb to 2017 to 2018). About the full investigation: On average, sorted CD4+ and CD8+ cells yielded 3.2 ug of extracted DNA, with a range of 0.2 to 27.4 ug.

Clipping removes 6 bases from V and 0 bases from J, with 11 as the unmatched junction base count. CDR1 and CDR2 (LNHNV, YYDKDF) derive from the germline V gene (reference sequence). The cysteine opens and the phenylalanine closes a CDR3 of 16 amino acids. The retained sequence is limited to the CDR3, 48 bases, with the frame set at the first base. Profiling of TCR beta VDJ combinations and CDR3 sequences used genomic DNA as the template. An Illumina HiSeq 2000 was the platform used for TCR repertoire sequencing. Concerning the study's data processing: TRBV/TRBJ rearrangement plots, CDR3 size and DJ length profiles, and Simpson's diversity index were used to assess repertoires. The immunodominant clone was defined as the most abundant DNA sequence in deep sequencing data. CDR3 amino acid sequences were screened for sharing across subjects and compared with published repertoires and the VDJdb database. TCRdb passed the public sequencing reads through fastp at Q25 and MiXCR, retaining productive beta sequences. Records with the same CDR3 protein are collapsed into one entry carrying the most frequent genes and DNA. The V and J calls shown here were made by TCRdb, not taken from the authors' results. Counted in this sample were around 250,000 distinct CDR3 sequences; 56% of them appeared once. The leading ten clones occupy roughly 8% of the sample.

Results and caveats for the whole study, not just this receptor: Although 25 to 30 CD8+ CDR3 sequences were shared by patients and controls, these sequences appeared highly expressed in patients and within the immunodominant clones of patients. No significant difference in CD8+ Simpson's diversity was found between patients and healthy controls (P=0.060).

For this clonotype: It lacks a known antigen. No much larger clonotype is one base removed from it; base qualities were not supplied.

TCR repertoires of sorted CD4+ and CD8+ blood T cells from severe aplastic anemia patients and healthy subjects were deep-sequenced in the study. Ficoll-Paque density gradient centrifugation was used to isolate peripheral blood mononuclear cells. Before DNA was extracted, CD4+ and CD8+ T cells were sorted using either FACS or magnetic beads. Rearrangement joined TRBV15 to TRBJ2-7, and 7 junctional nucleotides match TRBD1. The material sequenced was sorted CD4+, CD8+, or CD8+CD57+ T cells (not recorded which) from PBMCs. The sequence came from a human donor with severe aplastic anemia or a healthy control (not recorded which). The nucleotide sequence reads TGTGCCACCAGACCGACGTCCCGGGACAGCTCCTACGAGCAGTACTTC. Its amino acids are CATRPTSRDSSYEQYF.